The TCR beta chain described here comes from a study of shared clonotypes between healthy human individuals. Terminally differentiated effector memory CD45RA+ cells were excluded by CCR7 positive selection of CD45RO-negative cells. Participating donors were healthy, HIV-negative adults free of recent acute infections or vaccinations. This CDR3 comprises 16 residues. Germline V gives CDR1 SGHAT, CDR2 FQNNGV. V lost 5 bases to trimming and J lost 0 bases; unmatched junction nucleotides: 8. Study processing details: ImmunoSEQ sequences covered only the junction and lacked quality scores; filtering therefore differed. The data were produced by immunoSEQ multiplex PCR, yet TCRdb's version contains in-frame clones alone and is incomplete. For V, J and clone size, that table is used; D and trimming come from the DNA. The table records about 750,000 clones, 80% to 95% of them present only once.

This receptor was obtained from a man aged 30 to 45 in good health. Sample: naive CD8+ T cells sorted from blood. The genes are TRBV11-2 and TRBJ2-3; 7 bases agree with TRBD2. As DNA, the CDR3 is TGTGCCAGCAGCCCAAGACTAGCATGGAGCACAGATACGCAGTATTTT. Encoded protein: CASSPRLAWSTDTQYF.